This T cell receptor beta chain was identified in a study of cytomegalovirus exposure and HLA in healthy donors. Per the germline V gene, CDR1 is SEHNR and CDR2 is FQNEAQ (reference sequence). The V end was cut by 5 bases, the J end by 3 bases, with 22 bases between. The CDR3 is 18 residues long. Comments on this clone: Its antigen is undetermined.

60 Vbeta and 13 Jbeta primers were used in PCR. TCRdb keeps only in-frame clones here, not all; method: immunoSEQ multiplex PCR. The sample includes about 200,000 clones, 75% to 90% of them seen just once. Findings and caveats of the study: A later analysis reportedly found fewer N-insertions in an Asian-associated ancestry cluster than the roughly 680-donor mean.

These donors, healthy bone marrow donors, were studied. This rearrangement joins TRBV7-9 to TRBJ2-2; D might be TRBD1 (5 bases). What was sequenced was PBMCs. The receptor's source is a woman in her thirties or forties in good health and CMV-seronegative. Here the CDR3 DNA reads TGTGCCAGCAGCCAAACCCGGACAAGGACCCCCCACACCGGGGAGCTGTTTTTT. It yields the protein CASSQTRTRTPHTGELFF.